A single sample is the source of the 9 T cell receptor beta chains below, sequenced in a study of blood T cell repertoires in COVID-19. Profiling relied on immunoSEQ multiplex PCR, and the TCRdb table lists in-frame clones only, not all of them. This sample carries 390,000 or so clones, 90% of them seen once, and the ten largest clones take 6.5% to 7%. Material: peripheral blood. These receptors originate from a man aged 18 to 35 with active or convalescent COVID-19.

The chain is built from TRBV19 and TRBJ2-1; D is possibly TRBD1 (6 bases). Trimming left V 5 bases short and J 0 bases short, with 11 bases between. Germline V gives CDR1 LNHDA, CDR2 SQIVND (reference sequence). CDR3 length: 15 amino acids. CDR3 protein: CASSPTGSSYNEQFF. DNA of the CDR3: TGTGCCAGTAGTCCTACAGGGAGCTCCTACAATGAGCAGTTCTTC.

A single count supports this clone. The chain joins TRBV6-5 to TRBJ1-5; tentatively, D is TRBD1 (5 bases). This CDR3 has 14 residues. Deletions cut 4 bases from V and 3 bases from J, with 10 bases between. Germline CDR1 is MNHEY and CDR2 is SVGAGI. The CDR3 region has the DNA TGTGCCAGCAGTTCCGACAGACTCAATCAGCCCCAGCATTTT. Translated: CASSSDRLNQPQHF.

This chain joins TRBV10-2 and TRBJ2-1; D is possibly TRBD1 (6 bases). V lost 10 bases and J 3 bases, leaving 16 bases between the germline ends. CDR3 length: 14 residues. Germline V gives CDR1 WSHSY, CDR2 SAAADI. CDR3 region: CATETGRLYNEQFF. The CDR3 coding sequence is TGCGCCACCGAGACAGGACGTCTCTACAATGAGCAGTTCTTC.

This chain connects TRBV12-3 or TRBV12-4 to TRBJ2-7, with a weak D call TRBD1 (6 bases). V was trimmed by 3 bases and J by 5 bases, leaving 11 bases between them. CDR3 length: 13 amino acids. In nucleotides, the CDR3 is TGTGCCAGCAGTTTGCGGACAGATCACGAGCAGTACTTC. Its protein product is CASSLRTDHEQYF.

This sequence joins TRBV10-3 and TRBJ2-4, with 8 bases matching TRBD2. The CDR3 is made up of 14 amino acids. V shed 0 bases and J 8 bases; nucleotides not matched to a gene: 3. In germline, CDR1 is ENHRY, CDR2 SYGVKD. CDR3 protein: CAISESTGGYIQYF. CDR3 nucleotides: TGTGCCATCAGTGAGTCAACGGGGGGGTACATTCAGTACTTC.

This clone was detected a few times. The rearrangement links TRBV7-2 to TRBJ1-2; 8 bases agree with TRBD1. Per the germline V gene, CDR1 is SGHTA and CDR2 is FQGNSA. The V segment lost 4 bases and the J segment 3 bases; nucleotides outside the gene matches: 13. CDR3 length: 17 residues. Written as DNA, the CDR3 is TGTGCCAGCAGCTCCGGGGCAGGGGGCGTCCGTCACTATGGCTACACCTTC. It encodes CASSSGAGGVRHYGYTF.

The genes are TRBV2 and TRBJ2-2; D might be TRBD1 (6 bases). CDR3 size: 16 residues. V was trimmed by 6 bases and J by 4 bases, leaving 18 bases between them. CDR1 is SNHLY, CDR2 FYNNEI, per germline. The CDR3: CASRVTGKAPTGELFF. The CDR3 region has the DNA TGTGCCAGCAGGGTAACAGGGAAGGCGCCCACCGGGGAGCTGTTTTTT.

The CDR3 DNA follows: TGTGCCAGCAGTTGGGACAGAGGATATGAAAAACTGTTTTTT. Amino acids: CASSWDRGYEKLFF. The chain recombines TRBV5-6 with TRBJ1-4, with 7 bases matching TRBD1. The CDR3 runs to 14 residues. Trimming at V came to 5 bases and at J to 6 bases, leaving 7 bases not matched to a gene. Germline CDR1 reads SGHDT; CDR2 reads YYEEEE.

This sequence joins TRBV14 and TRBJ1-3; D unresolved. V was pared by 4 bases and J by 4 bases, with 5 bases between. This CDR3 has 12 amino acids. CDR1 is SGHDN, CDR2 FVKESK, per germline. The CDR3 region is CASSRRGNTIYF. CDR3 coding DNA: TGTGCCAGCAGCCGCAGGGGAAACACCATATATTTT. Full variable domain (remainder filled in from reference TRBV14 and TRBJ1-3): EAGVTQFPSHSVIEKGQTVTLRCDPISGHDNLYWYRRVMGKEIKFLLHFVKESKQDESGMPNNRFLAERTGGTYSTLKVQPAELEDSGVYFCASSRRGNTIYFGEGSWLTVV.